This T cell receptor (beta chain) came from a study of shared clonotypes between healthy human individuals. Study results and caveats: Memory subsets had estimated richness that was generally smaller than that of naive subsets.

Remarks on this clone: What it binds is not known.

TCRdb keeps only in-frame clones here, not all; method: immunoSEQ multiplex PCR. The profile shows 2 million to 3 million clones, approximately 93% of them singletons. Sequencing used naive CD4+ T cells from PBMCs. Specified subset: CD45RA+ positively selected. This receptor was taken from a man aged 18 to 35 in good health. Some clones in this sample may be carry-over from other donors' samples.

Here the CDR3 DNA reads TGTGCCACCAGCAGAGCTGACAGGGGACGAGCACTAAATCAGCCCCAGCATTTT. This gives the protein CATSRADRGRALNQPQHF. The chain recombines TRBV15 with TRBJ1-5; 8 nucleotides align to TRBD1. Per the germline V gene, CDR1 is LNHNV and CDR2 is YYDKDF (reference sequence). This CDR3 region has 18 residues. J lost 4 bases, V lost 1 base, and 12 bases had no gene match.